The 21 T cell receptor beta chains in this list originate from one sample, sequenced in a study of cytomegalovirus exposure and HLA in healthy donors. Measured with immunoSEQ multiplex PCR; TCRdb has only the in-frame clones, and not every one. In the table there are 200,000 to 250,000 clones, approximately 90% of which are singletons. The specimen sequenced was PBMCs. The source of these receptors is a woman between 18 and 30 years old in good health and CMV-seronegative.

The J gene is TRBJ2-3, the V gene TRBV11-1, with 10 bases matching TRBD2. V lost 0 bases and J lost 5; bases outside the gene matches: 5. The CDR3 contains 16 residues. Germline CDR1 SGHAT, CDR2 FQDESV (reference sequence). The CDR3 DNA reads TGTGCCAGCAGCTTAGCGTCCAGCGGGAGGGTAGATACGCAGTATTTT. It is translated as CASSLASSGRVDTQYF. Using reference TRBV11-1 and TRBJ2-3 for the parts outside the CDR3, the full variable domain is EAEVAQSPRYKITEKSQAVAFWCDPISGHATLYWYRQILGQGPELLVQFQDESVVDDSQLPKDRFSAERLKGVDSTLKIQPAELGDSAMYLCASSLASSGRVDTQYFGPGTRLTVL.

This chain's CDR3 is CASSQTSGSGYEQYF. The CDR3, as DNA: TGCGCCAGCAGCCAAACTAGCGGGAGTGGCTACGAGCAGTACTTC. The chain is built from TRBV4-1 and TRBJ2-7, with 11 bases that match TRBD2. Germline assignment: CDR1 MGHRA and CDR2 YSYEKL. This CDR3 region has 15 residues. Trimming took 2 bases from V and 3 from J; bases not matched to a gene: 3.

This clone was observed a few times. V is TRBV2 and J is TRBJ1-1; unclear D gene. Germline V gene lookup returns CDR1 SNHLY and CDR2 FYNNEI. CDR3 length: 13 residues. V shed 6 bases and J shed 1 base, with 9 bases lying between them. CDR3 sequence: CASRVQQNTEAFF. The CDR3 DNA sequence: TGTGCCAGCAGGGTACAGCAGAACACTGAAGCTTTCTTT.

The chain is built from TRBV5-1 and TRBJ2-7, with D possibly TRBD1 on 6 matching bases. CDR3 size: 14 residues. Trimming shortened V by 3 bases and J by 3 bases, and 13 bases separated the two germline ends. Germline CDR1 and CDR2: SGHRS and YFSETQ. Written as DNA, the CDR3 is TGCGCCAGCAGCTCAACCGGGACAAGCTACGAGCAGTACTTC. Its translation: CASSSTGTSYEQYF.

The gene calls are TRBV27 and TRBJ2-1, with TRBD1 matching over 7 bases. The CDR3 extends over 16 amino acids. Germline assignment: CDR1 MNHEY and CDR2 SMNVEV (reference sequence). Trimming removed 6 bases from V and 0 bases from J; junction bases left unmatched: 8. CDR3 DNA sequence: TGTGCCAGCAGCCTATCTGCAGGGGGCTCCTACAATGAGCAGTTCTTC. It is translated as CASSLSAGGSYNEQFF.

The chain employs TRBV19 and TRBJ2-3; 8 positions agree with TRBD2. This CDR3 has 15 amino acids. Per germline, CDR1 LNHDA and CDR2 SQIVND (reference sequence). V dropped 5 bases and J dropped 5; count of bases not matched to a gene: 9. CDR3 DNA: TGTGCCAGTAGTGAGAGCGGGAGCATCGGAGATACGCAGTATTTT. Protein product: CASSESGSIGDTQYF.

The chain recombines TRBV15 with TRBJ1-4, with D maybe TRBD1 (6 bases). Germline V CDR1 and CDR2: LNHNV, YYDKDF (reference sequence). The CDR3 runs to 17 residues. V was pared by 0 bases and J by 8 bases, with 19 bases between. Here the CDR3 DNA reads TGTGCCACCAGCAGAGAGGGCGCGACAGGTTTAAGGGAAAAACTGTTTTTT. This translates into CATSREGATGLREKLFF.

The chain has TRBV28 and TRBJ2-6; maybe TRBD2 (6 bases). V was clipped by 3 bases and J by 0 bases, with 12 bases between them. CDR3 length: 17 amino acids. From germline, CDR1 is MDHEN and CDR2 SYDVKM. Written as DNA, the CDR3 is TGTGCCAGCAGTTTGCTTGCGGGGCCCTCTGGGGCCAACGTCCTGACTTTC. It yields the protein CASSLLAGPSGANVLTF.

This chain links TRBV6-6 with TRBJ1-3; D perhaps matches TRBD1 (5 bases). The CDR3 is 14 amino acids. Between the trimmed V and J ends, which lost 8 bases and 2 bases, there was a span of 13 bases. Looked up from germline, CDR1 is MNHNY and CDR2 is SVGAGI (reference sequence). The CDR3 loop reads CASFGGGAGNTIYF. CDR3 DNA sequence: TGTGCCAGCTTCGGCGGGGGGGCTGGAAACACCATATATTTT.

The rearrangement joins TRBV29-1 to TRBJ1-2; D possibly corresponds to TRBD1 (5 bases). V lost 1 base and J 3 bases, leaving 12 bases between the germline ends. CDR3 size: 14 residues. CDR1 SQVTM and CDR2 ANQGSEA come from the germline V gene. This CDR3 reads CSVEAGGGHYGYTF. The DNA for the CDR3 is TGCAGCGTTGAAGCGGGGGGAGGGCACTATGGCTACACCTTC.

The chain combines TRBV25-1 with TRBJ2-3, with TRBD1 matching 9 bases. After removal of 4 bases from V and 6 bases from J, the junction contained 5 bases not matched to a gene. This CDR3 region has 14 residues. Germline CDR1 and CDR2: MGHDK and SYGVNS. CDR3 DNA: TGTGCCAGCAGTGGGCGGACAGGGGAGGATACGCAGTATTTT. It codes for CASSGRTGEDTQYF.

The V gene is TRBV30, the J gene TRBJ2-3; 14 nucleotides match TRBD2. CDR1 and CDR2 from the germline V gene are GTSNPN and SVGIG (reference sequence). Trimming at V came to 3 bases and at J to 8 bases, leaving 16 bases not matched to a gene. This CDR3 region has 18 residues. The CDR3 protein is CAWRTPGLAGANSGTQYF. The DNA of the CDR3 is TGTGCCTGGAGGACACCGGGACTAGCGGGAGCAAATTCCGGTACGCAGTATTTT.

The V gene is TRBV29-1, the J gene TRBJ2-1; TRBD2 might be the D (6 bases). V gave up 7 bases and J gave up 3 bases, with 13 bases separating them. The germline V gene has CDR1 SQVTM and CDR2 ANQGSEA. CDR3 length: 13 amino acids. CDR3: CSAPHSGYNEQFF. DNA for the CDR3: TGCAGCGCTCCCCATAGCGGCTACAATGAGCAGTTCTTC.

The rearrangement uses TRBV5-4 and TRBJ2-6, with 9 positions matching TRBD1. After removal of 0 bases from V and 1 base from J, the junction contained 2 bases not matched to a gene. Germline loops: CDR1 SGHNT, CDR2 YYREEE (reference sequence). The CDR3 covers 17 residues. DNA of the CDR3: TGTGCCAGCAGCTTGGTGGGACAGGGTTCTGGGGCCAACGTCCTGACTTTC. Translation gives CASSLVGQGSGANVLTF.

This chain joins TRBV6-1 and TRBJ1-2, with D possibly TRBD1 on 5 matching bases. This CDR3 is 14 amino acids long. Trimming stripped 8 bases from V and 8 bases from J, with 21 bases between. CDR1 is MNHNS, CDR2 SASEGT, per germline. In DNA form, the CDR3 reads TGTGCCAGCGAATACGCTAGGGGCTTAGGGGGCTACACCTTC. Translation gives CASEYARGLGGYTF.

V is TRBV7-8 and J is TRBJ1-5, with TRBD1 as a possible D gene (5 bases). Trimming pared 4 bases from V and 4 bases from J, leaving 11 bases between. Germline values: CDR1 SGHVS, CDR2 FQNEAQ. CDR3 length equals 14 residues. CDR3 in DNA: TGTGCCAGCAGCTCCGGGGGGATGAATCAGCCCCAGCATTTT. It specifies CASSSGGMNQPQHF.

The rearrangement uses TRBV19 and TRBJ1-1; 9 nucleotides agree with TRBD1. The V segment lost 5 bases and the J segment 9 bases; nucleotides outside the gene matches: 7. Germline V CDR1 and CDR2: LNHDA, SQIVND (reference sequence). The CDR3 is made up of 13 amino acids. The CDR3 nucleotides read TGTGCCAGTAGTGAGGACAGGGGCGGGCAAGCTTTCTTT. This codes for CASSEDRGGQAFF. Drawing the rest from reference TRBV19 and TRBJ1-1, the complete variable domain is DGGITQSPKYLFRKEGQNVTLSCEQNLNHDAMYWYRQDPGQGLRLIYYSQIVNDFQKGDIAEGYSVSREKKESFPLTVTSAQKNPTAFYLCASSEDRGGQAFFGQGTRLTVV.

As for this clone: The same CDR3 arises from other DNA sequences in this sample as well. V gene TRBV9 combines with J gene TRBJ2-2, with D unresolved. The germline V and J ends were trimmed by 4 bases and 4 bases, with 2 bases remaining between them. CDR3 size: 11 residues. Germline V gene data show CDR1 as SGDLS and CDR2 as YYNGEE. CDR3 sequence reads: CASSLTGELFF. The CDR3 nucleotides are TGTGCCAGCAGCCTCACCGGGGAGCTGTTTTTT.

The chain carries TRBV27 and TRBJ2-7, with D perhaps TRBD2 (5 bases). The V gene's germline CDR1 is MNHEY and CDR2 SMNVEV (reference sequence). V lost 2 bases, J lost 4 bases, and 27 bases lay in between. This CDR3 has 19 amino acids. The CDR3 sequence: CASSLEEGSSSYIRYEQYF. The CDR3 nucleotides read TGTGCCAGCAGTTTAGAAGAGGGCTCCTCCTCTTATATCCGGTACGAGCAGTACTTC.

Turning to this clone: The sample carries other DNA sequences with the same CDR3. The rearrangement uses TRBV19 and TRBJ1-1, with D maybe TRBD1 (5 bases). The germline V gene encodes CDR1 LNHDA and CDR2 SQIVND (reference sequence). The CDR3 sequence is 13 residues long. V lost 5 bases and J lost 1, with 8 bases in between. CDR3 DNA sequence: TGTGCCAGTAGTCTTACAGGGAACACTGAAGCTTTCTTT. Translating it yields CASSLTGNTEAFF.

The chain uses TRBV7-9 and TRBJ2-7; 9 nucleotides line up with TRBD1. The V gene end was trimmed by 6 bases and the J gene end by 3 bases; junction bases not matched to a gene: 12. Germline CDR1 SEHNR, CDR2 FQNEAQ (reference sequence). The CDR3 sequence is 16 residues long. The CDR3 sequence is CASSGWDREAHYEQYF. Here the CDR3 DNA reads TGTGCCAGCAGTGGTTGGGACAGGGAAGCCCACTACGAGCAGTACTTC.